This passage covers 18 T cell receptor beta chains from one sample sequenced in a study of shared clonotypes between healthy human individuals. Clones were read by immunoSEQ multiplex PCR, and TCRdb kept only the in-frame ones, dropping some. The table records about 2 million clones, roughly 94% of them present only once. Sequencing was carried out using naive CD4+ T cells sorted from blood. The subset here: CD45RA+ positively selected. The receptors stem from a man aged 18 to 29 in good health.

This chain connects TRBV2 to TRBJ2-1, with D maybe TRBD2 (5 bases). CDR3 length: 12 residues. The germline gives CDR1 SNHLY, CDR2 FYNNEI. The ends were cut back, 5 bases at V and 7 bases at J, with 9 bases in the middle. The CDR3 coding sequence is TGTGCCAGCAGTTCCTCGGGGAATGAGCAGTTCTTC. This gives the protein CASSSSGNEQFF.

V gene TRBV19 combines with J gene TRBJ2-4; 13 bases are shared with TRBD2. V shed 5 bases and J 6 bases; nucleotides not matched to a gene: 10. CDR1 LNHDA and CDR2 SQIVND come from the germline V gene (reference sequence). The CDR3 loop spans 17 amino acids. The CDR3 loop is CASSLSARLAGGNIQYF. In nucleotides, the CDR3 is TGTGCCAGTAGTCTCTCAGCCCGACTAGCGGGGGGAAACATTCAGTACTTC.

This clone was recorded once. The chain uses TRBV29-1 and TRBJ1-1; no firm D call. This CDR3 is built from 14 residues. V lost 5 bases to trimming and J lost 0 bases, with 13 bases between them. The germline V gene has CDR1 SQVTM and CDR2 ANQGSEA. The DNA of the CDR3 is TGCAGCGTTATTCCTGGACTCTTGAACACTGAAGCTTTCTTT. It yields the protein CSVIPGLLNTEAFF.

This chain links TRBV9 with TRBJ2-2, with D possibly TRBD2 on 6 matching bases. This CDR3 has 17 residues. Germline CDR1 SGDLS, CDR2 YYNGEE. Deletions cut 2 bases from V and 3 bases from J, with 17 bases between. In nucleotides, the CDR3 is TGTGCCAGCAGCGTCGGGACCCCATGGGGGGACACCGGGGAGCTGTTTTTT. Translated, it gives CASSVGTPWGDTGELFF.

The chain carries TRBV5-4 and TRBJ2-1; the match to TRBD2 covers 10 bases. The CDR3 runs 16 residues. Germline lookup yields CDR1 SGHNT and CDR2 YYREEE (reference sequence). Trimming took 1 base from V and 4 from J; bases not matched to a gene: 5. The CDR3 here is CASSLLILAGYNEQFF. CDR3 in DNA: TGTGCCAGCAGCTTGCTGATACTAGCGGGGTACAATGAGCAGTTCTTC.

J is TRBJ2-3 and V is TRBV5-1, with 12 bases lining up with TRBD2. Germline CDR1 SGHRS, CDR2 YFSETQ. The CDR3 contains 16 residues. The ends lost 5 bases at V and 2 bases at J; junction bases unmatched: 6. For the CDR3, the DNA is TGCGCCAGCAGGCTAGCTAGCGGGGGGGCCACAGATACGCAGTATTTT. Its translation is CASRLASGGATDTQYF. Supplemented by reference TRBV5-1 and TRBJ2-3, the full variable domain reads KAGVTQTPRYLIKTRGQQVTLSCSPISGHRSVSWYQQTPGQGLQFLFEYFSETQRNKGNFPGRFSGRQFSNSRSEMNVSTLELGDSALYLCASRLASGGATDTQYFGPGTRLTVL.

The chain joins TRBV4-3 to TRBJ2-2, with 11 bases aligning to TRBD1. The CDR3 is made up of 18 amino acids. Germline V gives CDR1 LGHNA, CDR2 YSLEER. V was pared by 3 bases and J by 5 bases, with 11 bases of the junction left unmatched. For the CDR3, the DNA is TGCGCCAGCAGCCAGGGAATCGGACAGGGGGCAATGACCGGGGAGCTGTTTTTT. It specifies CASSQGIGQGAMTGELFF.

This clone has a single count. The CDR3 DNA follows: TGTGCCAGCAGCAAACAAGATAGGCAGTTAGCCATTCAGTACTTC. It yields the protein CASSKQDRQLAIQYF. The chain combines TRBV14 with TRBJ2-4; D call uncertain. The CDR3 loop spans 15 amino acids. Trimming took 5 bases from V and 9 from J, leaving 20 bases between them. Per the germline V gene, CDR1 is SGHDN and CDR2 is FVKESK.

The chain uses TRBV19 and TRBJ2-7; D is perhaps TRBD1 (5 bases). The CDR3 has 14 residues. The germline gives CDR1 LNHDA, CDR2 SQIVND (reference sequence). The ends were cut back, 11 bases at V and 1 base at J, with 18 bases in the middle. CDR3 sequence: CACNQGTKSYEQYF. The DNA of the CDR3 is TGTGCCTGCAACCAGGGAACCAAATCCTACGAGCAGTACTTC.

The chain links TRBV5-8 to TRBJ2-5; D unclear. The CDR3 loop spans 13 amino acids. CDR1 SGHTS and CDR2 YDEGEE come from the germline V gene. V was clipped by 4 bases and J by 1 base, with 8 bases between them. CDR3 region: CASSAERQETQYF. CDR3 sequence (DNA): TGTGCCAGCAGCGCAGAGCGCCAAGAGACCCAGTACTTC.

The V and J genes are TRBV7-2 and TRBJ2-1, with 14 bases fitting TRBD2. With 3 bases clipped from V and 12 bases from J, the junction kept 10 bases outside the gene matches. CDR3 length: 16 residues. Per germline, CDR1 SGHTA and CDR2 FQGNSA. The CDR3 sequence: CASSFLVGTSGSSQFF. CDR3 bases: TGTGCCAGCAGCTTCTTGGTGGGGACTAGCGGGAGTTCGCAGTTCTTC. The full variable domain, its missing parts supplied by reference TRBV7-2 and TRBJ2-1, is GAGVSQSPSNKVTEKGKDVELRCDPISGHTALYWYRQSLGQGLEFLIYFQGNSAPDKSGLPSDRFSAERTGGSVSTLTIQRTQQEDSAVYLCASSFLVGTSGSSQFFGPGTRLTVL.

CDR3 residues: CASSGRDGNYEQYF. CDR3 nucleotides: TGTGCCAGCAGCGGTCGGGACGGGAACTACGAGCAGTACTTC. The rearrangement joins TRBV5-4 to TRBJ2-7, with D perhaps assigned TRBD1 or TRBD2 (5 bases each). V lost 4 bases and J 3 bases, leaving 14 bases between the germline ends. The CDR3 runs to 14 residues. Germline V gene data show CDR1 as SGHNT and CDR2 as YYREEE (reference sequence).

In regard to this clone: This specimen includes other DNA sequences encoding the same CDR3. The genes are TRBV5-1 and TRBJ1-5; D possibly corresponds to TRBD1 (5 bases). CDR1 and CDR2 (germline): SGHRS, YFSETQ. V lost 0 bases to trimming and J lost 7 bases, with 8 bases between them. The CDR3 has 13 residues. Here the CDR3 reads CASSLEGEQPQHF. The CDR3, as DNA: TGCGCCAGCAGCTTGGAAGGGGAACAGCCCCAGCATTTT. The entire variable domain, with the rest obtained from reference TRBV5-1 and TRBJ1-5, is as follows: KAGVTQTPRYLIKTRGQQVTLSCSPISGHRSVSWYQQTPGQGLQFLFEYFSETQRNKGNFPGRFSGRQFSNSRSEMNVSTLELGDSALYLCASSLEGEQPQHFGDGTRLSIL.

V usage is TRBV6-5 and J usage is TRBJ2-1; TRBD2 matches at 10 bases. The germline V gene encodes CDR1 MNHEY and CDR2 SVGAGI. There are 15 residues in the CDR3. J gave up 9 bases and V 5 bases, and 10 bases lay outside the gene matches. CDR3 region: CASSRGASGSGEQFF. CDR3 DNA: TGTGCCAGCAGTCGAGGGGCTAGCGGGAGTGGTGAGCAGTTCTTC.

The genes are TRBV7-6 and TRBJ2-1; 14 bases line up with TRBD2. The length of the CDR3 is 15 residues. Losses at the gene ends were 6 bases for V and 8 bases for J; bases not matched to a gene: 6. CDR1 and CDR2 from the germline V gene are SGHVS and FNYEAQ. The CDR3 region has the DNA TGTGCCAGCAGTTGGACTAGCGGGAGGATCGATGAGCAGTTCTTC. Encoded protein: CASSWTSGRIDEQFF.

The chain couples TRBV11-3 to TRBJ1-1, with 9 nucleotides matching TRBD1. The CDR3 has 14 residues. V was pared by 5 bases and J by 5 bases, with 6 bases of the junction left unmatched. Germline values: CDR1 SGHNT, CDR2 YENEEA. Written as DNA, the CDR3 is TGTGCCAGCAGCCCGGACAGGGGAACAACTGAAGCTTTCTTT. Translating gives CASSPDRGTTEAFF.

This rearrangement joins TRBV19 to TRBJ1-2; D may be TRBD1 (6 bases). CDR1 is LNHDA, CDR2 SQIVND, per germline (reference sequence). With 1 base removed from V and 5 bases from J, the gap between germline ends came to 8 bases. The CDR3 loop spans 13 amino acids. CDR3 amino acids: CASSIVQGYGYTF. The CDR3 nucleotides read TGTGCCAGTAGTATAGTCCAGGGGTATGGCTACACCTTC.

DNA for the CDR3: TGTGCCTGGAGGGCCCCTAACCTTAGCAATCAGCCCCAGCATTTT. It translates to CAWRAPNLSNQPQHF. The rearrangement joins TRBV30 to TRBJ1-5; D uncertain. Per the germline V gene, CDR1 is GTSNPN and CDR2 is SVGIG (reference sequence). V lost 3 bases to trimming and J lost 0 bases, with 12 bases between them. The CDR3 runs to 15 residues.